A selection of T cell receptor beta chains follows, all from one sample in a study of T-cell memory formation after mild COVID-19. MiXCR was run by TCRdb on the 5' RACE reads, yielding one entry per CDR3 protein. The repertoire includes roughly 480,000 distinct CDR3 sequences, 20% to 25% of them detected once, and around 12% sits in the top ten. The specimen sequenced was PBMCs or a T cell subset sorted from them (not recorded which). Receptors originate from an adult woman who had mild COVID-19 (a few samples of this study predate the infection). Cell type and time point are not known. Both conserved end residues are part of each CDR3. Fields, in order: clone size, V gene, D gene, J gene, CDR3 protein, CDR3 DNA. A D gene is named only where the DNA matches it firmly. Size tells how often a clone was seen (once, few, many) or the class of an expanded clone, and some rows leave it out.

NA	TRBV29-1	NA	TRBJ1-2	CSVESSGGYTF	TGCAGCGTGGAGAGTTCGGGTGGCTACACCTTC
few	TRBV20-1	NA	TRBJ2-3	CSAVLHTDTQYF	TGCAGTGCTGTACTTCACACAGATACGCAGTATTTT
few	TRBV7-9	NA	TRBJ2-1	CASSLALVYNQQFF	TGTGCCAGCAGCTTAGCTTTGGTATACAATCAGCAGTTCTTC
NA	TRBV5-5	NA	TRBJ1-5	CASSFSLYSNQPQHF	TGTGCCAGCAGCTTCTCCCTGTATAGCAATCAGCCCCAGCATTTT
NA	TRBV7-9	NA	TRBJ1-2	CASSLEFGRAPSTGYTF	TGTGCCAGCAGCTTAGAATTTGGACGGGCACCCTCGACTGGCTACACCTTC
few	TRBV7-2	TRBD2	TRBJ2-1	CASSLTSSGSYNEQFF	TGTGCCAGCAGCTTAACCTCTAGCGGTTCCTACAATGAGCAGTTCTTC
few	TRBV2	NA	TRBJ1-2	CASSERAHYGYTF	TGTGCCAGCAGTGAACGGGCGCACTATGGCTACACCTTC
few	TRBV20-1	TRBD1	TRBJ2-7	CSARDILDRTVYEQYF	TGCAGTGCTAGAGATATATTGGACAGGACGGTCTACGAGCAGTACTTC
few	TRBV19	NA	TRBJ2-2	CASSIQGLNTGELFF	TGTGCCAGTAGTATACAGGGGTTGAACACCGGGGAGCTGTTTTTT
NA	TRBV16	NA	TRBJ2-7	CASSQDGLGPLEQYF	TGTGCCAGCAGCCAGGACGGACTCGGTCCCCTCGAGCAGTACTTC
few	TRBV4-2	NA	TRBJ2-3	CASSQDLVRTDTQYF	TGTGCCAGCAGCCAAGATTTGGTCCGCACAGATACGCAGTATTTT
few	TRBV11-2	NA	TRBJ1-3	CASSQGGSSRFTIYF	TGTGCCAGCAGCCAAGGGGGATCCTCTAGGTTTACCATATATTTT
NA	TRBV3-1	NA	TRBJ2-2	CASTQGGTGELFF	TGTGCCAGCACCCAAGGGGGGACCGGGGAGCTGTTTTTT
few	TRBV29-1	NA	TRBJ1-2	CSVGSGPYGYTF	TGCAGCGTTGGTTCAGGGCCCTATGGCTACACCTTC
few	TRBV10-3	TRBD2	TRBJ2-7	CAISSGGAIREQYF	TGTGCCATCAGTTCCGGGGGGGCAATACGGGAGCAGTACTTC
few	TRBV6-5	TRBD1	TRBJ1-1	CASRSESGQGGTEAFF	TGTGCCAGCAGATCCGAATCGGGACAGGGAGGAACTGAAGCTTTCTTT
few	TRBV7-9	NA	TRBJ2-7	CASSSPSTGPEQYF	TGTGCCAGCAGCTCCCCGTCGACAGGTCCCGAGCAGTACTTC
NA	TRBV5-5	NA	TRBJ2-1	CASSVSATGSYNEQFF	TGTGCCAGCAGCGTTTCGGCGACGGGCTCCTACAATGAGCAGTTCTTC
few	TRBV24-1	NA	TRBJ1-2	CATSAQPGANYGYTF	TGTGCCACCAGTGCCCAACCCGGGGCGAACTATGGCTACACCTTC
few	TRBV10-3	NA	TRBJ2-3	CASAPIGNTDTQYF	TGTGCCAGCGCTCCTATCGGGAACACAGATACGCAGTATTTT
NA	TRBV20-1	NA	TRBJ2-1	CSARDLRTYNEQFF	TGCAGTGCTAGAGATCTGCGGACTTACAATGAGCAGTTCTTC
NA	TRBV24-1	TRBD1	TRBJ2-5	CATSEGTGPETQYF	TGTGCCACCAGTGAGGGGACAGGACCAGAGACCCAGTACTTC
NA	TRBV5-6	NA	TRBJ1-4	CASSGQLAKLFF	TGTGCCAGCAGCGGACAGCTTGCAAAACTGTTTTTT
NA	TRBV7-9	NA	TRBJ2-7	CASSPGAPYEQYF	TGTGCCAGCAGCCCAGGGGCCCCCTACGAGCAGTACTTC
NA	TRBV7-9	NA	TRBJ1-3	CATRAEDSGNTIYF	TGTGCCACCAGGGCGGAGGACTCTGGAAACACCATATATTTT
NA	TRBV19	NA	TRBJ1-2	CASSARGRGGYTF	TGTGCCAGTAGTGCCCGGGGTCGAGGTGGCTACACCTTC
NA	TRBV19	TRBD1	TRBJ2-3	CASGDRGTDTQYF	TGTGCCAGTGGGGACAGGGGCACAGATACGCAGTATTTT
NA	TRBV7-2	TRBD2	TRBJ2-4	CASSERPGLAVAKNIQYF	TGTGCCAGCAGCGAAAGACCGGGACTAGCGGTAGCCAAAAACATTCAGTACTTC
NA	TRBV20-1	NA	TRBJ1-3	CSAQGGGNTIYF	TGCAGTGCCCAAGGCGGGGGGAACACCATATATTTT
NA	TRBV29-1	NA	TRBJ2-7	CSVEDHGISYEQYF	TGCAGCGTTGAAGATCACGGCATCTCCTACGAGCAGTACTTC
few	TRBV19	NA	TRBJ1-5	CAFMGVSAQHF	TGTGCCTTCATGGGCGTTTCGGCCCAGCATTTT
NA	TRBV5-1	NA	TRBJ2-3	CASHQGEGTDTQYF	TGCGCCAGCCATCAGGGGGAGGGAACAGATACGCAGTATTTT
few	TRBV2	NA	TRBJ2-1	CAVPGGEQFF	TGTGCCGTACCAGGAGGTGAGCAGTTCTTC
many	TRBV29-1	NA	TRBJ2-6	CSVNSGANVLTF	TGCAGCGTTAACTCTGGGGCCAACGTCCTGACTTTC
few	TRBV12-3/TRBV12-4	TRBD1	TRBJ2-7	CASTPDRGHEQYF	TGTGCCAGCACCCCGGACAGGGGCCACGAGCAGTACTTC
NA	TRBV12-3/TRBV12-4	TRBD2	TRBJ2-2	CASSLGRGVNTGELFF	TGTGCCAGCAGTTTAGGGCGGGGGGTGAACACCGGGGAGCTGTTTTTT
NA	TRBV11-3	NA	TRBJ2-1	CASTLSGDPYNEQFF	TGTGCCAGCACCCTCTCAGGGGATCCCTACAATGAGCAGTTCTTC
NA	TRBV7-9	NA	TRBJ2-1	CASSLEPGYNEQFF	TGTGCCAGCAGCTTAGAACCGGGTTACAATGAGCAGTTCTTC
few	TRBV15	TRBD2	TRBJ2-3	CATSPPRQGGLVLTQYF	TGTGCCACCAGCCCCCCCCGGCAGGGCGGACTAGTTCTTACGCAGTATTTT
NA	TRBV6-6	TRBD2	TRBJ2-2	CASRGGLPTGELFF	TGTGCCAGCCGGGGGGGCCTGCCCACCGGGGAGCTGTTTTTT
few	TRBV12-3/TRBV12-4	TRBD2	TRBJ2-7	CASSSQLAGAASEQYF	TGTGCCAGCAGTTCCCAACTAGCGGGAGCGGCCTCCGAGCAGTACTTC
NA	TRBV3-1	NA	TRBJ2-7	CACTERAYEQYF	TGTGCCTGCACCGAGCGGGCCTACGAGCAGTACTTC
few	TRBV7-2	NA	TRBJ2-5	CASSFDGGRQETQYF	TGTGCCAGCAGCTTCGACGGTGGTCGGCAAGAGACCCAGTACTTC
few	TRBV6-6	NA	TRBJ1-6	CASTPAGNSPLHF	TGTGCCAGCACTCCCGCGGGGAATTCACCCCTCCACTTT
NA	TRBV4-1	NA	TRBJ1-2	CASSQAAGNYGYTF	TGCGCCAGCAGCCAAGCCGCAGGGAACTATGGCTACACCTTC
few	TRBV2	NA	TRBJ2-7	CASRESYEQYF	TGTGCCAGCAGAGAGTCCTACGAGCAGTACTTC
NA	TRBV7-9	TRBD2	TRBJ2-7	CASSLLPPGLADSYEQYF	TGTGCCAGCAGCTTATTACCCCCCGGACTAGCGGATTCCTACGAGCAGTACTTC